Listed below are T cell receptor beta chains from one sample, sequenced in a study of T cells in Graves' hyperthyroidism and ophthalmopathy. TCRdb recomputed calls from the multiplex PCR reads with MiXCR, one row per CDR3 protein. Among about 290,000 distinct CDR3 sequences listed, 16% were seen once. Material for sequencing was blood. Every receptor here comes from a man aged 30 to 45 with Graves' hyperthyroidism. Both conserved end residues are part of each CDR3. The order of the fields is J gene, D gene, clone size, V gene, CDR3 protein, CDR3 DNA. The D gene is left open where the match is weak. The size of a clone is reported for some rows only, either as once, few or many, or as a class for expanded clones.

TRBJ1-1,-,many,TRBV12-3/TRBV12-4,CASSIQGLTEAFF,TGTGCCAGCAGTATCCAGGGGTTAACTGAAGCTTTCTTT
TRBJ2-1,TRBD1,many,TRBV12-3/TRBV12-4,CASSLANRGREQFF,TGTGCCAGCAGTTTAGCAAACAGGGGGCGTGAGCAGTTCTTC
TRBJ1-1,-,many,TRBV7-3,CASSYLERGTEAFF,TGTGCCAGCAGCTACCTGGAGCGAGGGACTGAAGCTTTCTTT
TRBJ2-2,-,-,TRBV5-1,CASSRDSSLSTGELFF,TGCGCCAGCAGTCGGGACTCATCCCTCAGTACCGGGGAGCTGTTTTTT
TRBJ1-4,-,-,TRBV7-8,CASSSAENYEKLFF,TGTGCCAGCAGCTCCGCAGAGAATTATGAAAAACTGTTTTTT
TRBJ1-1,TRBD1,many,TRBV7-6,CASGQGVNTEAFF,TGTGCCAGCGGCCAGGGGGTGAACACTGAAGCTTTCTTT
TRBJ2-7,TRBD2,once,TRBV29-1,CSVEGGDAYNEQYF,TGCAGCGTTGAGGGGGGGGATGCCTACAATGAGCAGTACTTC
TRBJ2-1,TRBD1,many,TRBV18,CASSETGGLTYNEQFF,TGTGCCAGCTCAGAGACAGGGGGTTTGACCTACAATGAGCAGTTCTTC
TRBJ2-7,-,few,TRBV5-1,CASSLADYTSHEQYF,TGCGCCAGCAGCTTAGCCGACTATACCTCCCACGAGCAGTACTTC
TRBJ2-1,TRBD2,many,TRBV5-1,CASSLDASGESYNEQFF,TGCGCCAGCAGCTTGGATGCTAGCGGGGAATCCTACAATGAGCAGTTCTTC
TRBJ1-3,-,-,TRBV2,CASSENSGNTIYF,TGTGCCAGCAGTGAAAACTCTGGAAACACCATATATTTT
TRBJ2-1,-,many,TRBV5-1,CASSQQLNRGNNEQFF,TGCGCCAGCAGCCAACAACTAAACCGGGGGAACAATGAGCAGTTCTTC
TRBJ1-5,TRBD1,-,TRBV2,CASSGRANRGAQPQHF,TGTGCCAGCAGCGGGCGAGCGAACAGGGGTGCTCAGCCCCAGCATTTT
TRBJ2-2,-,-,TRBV14,CASSPYHTGELFF,TGTGCCAGCAGCCCTTATCACACCGGGGAGCTGTTTTTT
TRBJ2-7,-,-,TRBV20-1,CSAIRGYEQYF,TGCAGTGCTATCAGGGGTTACGAGCAGTACTTC
TRBJ2-3,TRBD2,many,TRBV5-1,CASRRAGVVTDTQYF,TGCGCCAGCAGAAGAGCGGGAGTAGTCACAGATACGCAGTATTTT
TRBJ2-1,-,many,TRBV11-3,CASSLGPQKEQFF,TGTGCCAGCAGCTTAGGGCCACAGAAAGAGCAGTTCTTC
TRBJ1-2,-,many,TRBV12-5,CASGPGAGYGYTF,TGTGCTAGTGGCCCAGGGGCCGGCTATGGCTACACCTTC
TRBJ1-2,-,few,TRBV3-1,CASSQRASYGYTF,TGTGCCAGCAGCCAACGGGCCAGCTATGGCTACACCTTC
TRBJ2-2,TRBD1,-,TRBV10-3,CATRQGNTGELFF,TGTGCCACCCGACAGGGGAACACCGGGGAGCTGTTTTTT
TRBJ1-4,-,many,TRBV11-2,CASSNPSGSEKLFF,TGTGCCAGCAGCAACCCGTCAGGGTCGGAAAAACTGTTTTTT
TRBJ2-2,TRBD2,-,TRBV20-1,CGGGNTGELFF,TGCGGGGGGGGGAACACCGGGGAGCTGTTTTTT
TRBJ2-1,TRBD1,many,TRBV24-1,CATSDFGQGYNEQFF,TGTGCCACCAGTGATTTTGGACAGGGATACAATGAGCAGTTCTTC
TRBJ2-7,-,few,TRBV15,CATSRDSAGEQYF,TGTGCCACCAGCAGAGATTCCGCGGGCGAGCAGTACTTC
TRBJ1-2,-,many,TRBV12-3/TRBV12-4,CASSFGQFNYGYTF,TGTGCCAGCAGTTTTGGACAGTTTAACTATGGCTACACCTTC
TRBJ1-5,-,many,TRBV5-1,CASSLVVGQPQHF,TGCGCCAGCAGCTTGGTCGTCGGGCAGCCCCAGCATTTT
TRBJ1-5,TRBD1,-,TRBV30,CAWSDGTGGFYQPQHF,TGTGCCTGGAGTGACGGGACAGGGGGCTTTTATCAGCCCCAGCATTTT
TRBJ1-1,-,-,TRBV5-4,CASSLAVGDPEAFF,TGTGCCAGCAGCTTGGCCGTAGGGGACCCTGAAGCTTTCTTT
TRBJ1-5,-,few,TRBV2,CASSRDMGNQPQHF,TGTGCCAGCAGCCGTGACATGGGGAATCAGCCCCAGCATTTT
TRBJ2-2,-,-,TRBV6-1,CASSPSYTGELFF,TGTGCCAGCAGTCCATCTTACACCGGGGAGCTGTTTTTT
TRBJ1-2,-,few,TRBV20-1,CSAQEQTYGYTF,TGCAGTGCTCAAGAACAGACCTATGGCTACACCTTC
TRBJ2-3,TRBD1,many,TRBV20-1,CSVRSYKTGGDTQYF,TGCAGTGTCAGGTCATATAAGACAGGGGGAGATACGCAGTATTTT
TRBJ2-6,-,-,TRBV3-1,CASGTGLFGSGANVLTF,TGTGCCAGCGGAACGGGCCTCTTCGGCTCTGGGGCCAACGTCCTGACTTTC
TRBJ2-5,TRBD2,few,TRBV5-1,CASTSGRGETQYF,TGCGCCAGCACTAGCGGGAGAGGGGAGACCCAGTACTTC
TRBJ2-5,TRBD1,-,TRBV5-4,CASSSRQGEGGTQYF,TGTGCCAGCAGCTCCCGACAGGGAGAAGGGGGGACCCAGTACTTC
TRBJ2-3,TRBD2,many,TRBV7-3,CASSSLPIGLAASRDTQYF,TGTGCCAGCAGCTCACTTCCCATTGGACTAGCGGCATCAAGGGATACGCAGTATTTT
TRBJ1-1,TRBD1,-,TRBV20-1,CSARGTGDTEAFF,TGCAGTGCTAGAGGGACAGGGGACACTGAAGCTTTCTTT
TRBJ2-5,-,many,TRBV14,CASSQGGQTQYF,TGTGCCAGCAGCCAAGGGGGACAGACCCAGTACTTC
TRBJ2-7,-,few,TRBV10-3,CAISTSPRTDEQYF,TGTGCCATCAGTACTAGTCCGCGTACCGACGAGCAGTACTTC
TRBJ2-3,-,-,TRBV3-1,CASSQEVTSTDTQYF,TGTGCCAGCAGCCAAGAAGTTACTAGCACAGATACGCAGTATTTT
TRBJ1-3,-,many,TRBV20-1,CSARTPGGDTIYF,TGCAGTGCTAGGACACCGGGTGGGGACACCATATATTTT
TRBJ2-7,-,-,TRBV14,CASSQGTTFIGFEQYF,TGTGCCAGCAGCCAAGGCACCACCTTTATTGGGTTCGAGCAGTACTTC